The 10 T cell receptor beta chains reported below all come from one sample, sequenced in a study of blood T cell repertoires in COVID-19 (dated by TCRdb to 2020 to 2022). Library preparation was by the immunoSEQ multiplex PCR assay. The source is immuneACCESS, and TCRdb retained only in-frame sequences with V and J called. Part of the clones is not carried over; for the studies checked, unresolved V genes explain less than half of this, and the remainder is unexplained. Counted in this sample were about 31,000 clones; roughly 90% of them appeared once. The top ten clonotypes cover 8.4% of the sample. The sample taken for sequencing was peripheral blood. The receptor set was obtained from a man between 65 and 85 years old with active or convalescent COVID-19.

This clone was picked up one time. V is TRBV9 and J is TRBJ1-3; D not certain. The CDR3 is made up of 13 amino acids. V was pared by 3 bases and J by 3 bases, with 7 bases between. Germline loops: CDR1 SGDLS, CDR2 YYNGEE. The CDR3 here is CASSGGVGNTIYF. The CDR3 DNA is TGTGCCAGCAGCGGGGGAGTTGGAAACACCATATATTTT.

The chain links TRBV7-3 to TRBJ1-5; TRBD1 matches 7 bases. The CDR3 has 13 residues. The V gene's germline CDR1 is SGHTA and CDR2 FQGTGA. V lost 5 bases and J lost 7; bases outside the gene matches: 5. The CDR3 loop is CASSVNRGQPQHF. The CDR3 nucleotides read TGTGCCAGCAGCGTAAACAGGGGCCAGCCCCAGCATTTT.

The CDR3 DNA is TGTGCCACCAGCAGAGAGGGCAGGGCCATGGCTGGAAACACCATATATTTT. Translating it yields CATSREGRAMAGNTIYF. The chain links TRBV15 to TRBJ1-3, with a tentative D call TRBD1 (5 bases). Trimming removed 0 bases from V and 2 bases from J, with 14 bases in between. CDR3 size: 17 residues. Germline CDR1 LNHNV, CDR2 YYDKDF (reference sequence).

The rearrangement links TRBV29-1 to TRBJ1-5; 7 bases line up with TRBD1. The germline gives CDR1 SQVTM, CDR2 ANQGSEA. V was pared by 0 bases and J by 6 bases, with 5 bases of the junction left unmatched. The CDR3 covers 14 residues. CDR3 sequence: CSVEDVAGGQPQHF. CDR3 bases: TGCAGCGTTGAAGATGTGGCAGGGGGTCAGCCCCAGCATTTT.

The CDR3 DNA is TGTGCCAGCAGCCAAGAGTCGCTGGGCAGGGTCTACACCTTC. It yields the protein CASSQESLGRVYTF. This chain connects TRBV3-1 (or the pseudogene TRBV3-2) to TRBJ1-2, with D maybe TRBD1 (5 bases). This CDR3 has 14 amino acids. Germline assignment: CDR1 LGHDT and CDR2 YNNKEL (reference sequence). Trimming left V 0 bases short and J 10 bases short, with 15 bases between.

This clone was seen only once. V gene TRBV7-8 combines with J gene TRBJ2-1; D is uncertain. V lost 3 bases to trimming and J lost 6 bases, with 6 bases between them. Germline CDR1 SGHVS, CDR2 FQNEAQ. The CDR3 covers 12 residues. DNA of the CDR3: TGTGCCAGCAGCTTTTTAGCCAATGAGCAGTTCTTC. The encoded protein is CASSFLANEQFF.

The rearrangement joins TRBV9 to TRBJ2-1; no firm D call. V lost 2 bases, J lost 3 bases, and 12 bases lay in between. The CDR3 has 15 amino acids. The germline gives CDR1 SGDLS, CDR2 YYNGEE. The CDR3, as DNA: TGTGCCAGCAGCGTTGGCATTGCGGACTACAATGAGCAGTTCTTC. It specifies CASSVGIADYNEQFF.

This chain joins TRBV6-5 and TRBJ2-5, with D possibly TRBD2 on 5 matching bases. Germline CDR1 reads MNHEY; CDR2 reads SVGAGI. The V end lost 6 bases, the J end lost 5 bases, and 19 bases lay between the germline ends. The CDR3 contains 15 residues. The CDR3 reads CASRALAGNAETQYF. CDR3 nucleotides: TGTGCCAGCAGGGCCCTTGCGGGTAACGCGGAGACCCAGTACTTC.

The V gene is TRBV6-5, the J gene TRBJ2-1, with a tentative D call TRBD2 (5 bases). This CDR3 has 13 amino acids. The germline V gene has CDR1 MNHEY and CDR2 SVGAGI. V shed 5 bases and J shed 15 bases, with 20 bases lying between them. DNA for the CDR3: TGTGCCAGCAGTCCCCCAGGAGGCAGAGCTCCGTTCTTC. It encodes CASSPPGGRAPFF.

The chain combines TRBV18 with TRBJ1-2, with D uncertain. V lost 6 bases to trimming and J lost 0 bases, with 14 bases between them. The CDR3 sequence is 15 residues long. Germline CDR1 is KGHSH and CDR2 is LQKENI. In nucleotides, the CDR3 is TGTGCCAGCTCCCCCGGGTCGCAGTCTAACTATGGCTACACCTTC. The encoded protein is CASSPGSQSNYGYTF.